Below, 32 T cell receptor beta chains from the same sample are listed, as sequenced in a study of human T cells and chemical hapten exposure. TCRdb itself ran the RACE reads through MiXCR, one entry per CDR3 protein. The sample holds 330,000 or so distinct CDR3 sequences, about 6% seen once. Time point: patch test 2, 6 weeks after DPC sensitization. Described treatment: therapeutic diphenylcyclopropenone sensitization with weekly scalp DPC. The material sequenced was whole blood, taken in connection with sensitization to the hapten diphenylcyclopropenone (DPC). These receptor sequences come from a woman aged 18-29 years with alopecia areata. Some clones in this sample may be carry-over from other donors' samples.

This clonotype was observed a few times. This rearrangement joins TRBV6-5 to TRBJ1-1; D remains ambiguous. The V end lost 2 bases, the J end lost 0 bases, and 13 bases lay between the germline ends. Germline CDR1 is MNHEY and CDR2 is SVGAGI. This CDR3 region has 16 residues. This chain's CDR3 is CASSYIMGRMNTEAFF. The CDR3 region has the DNA TGTGCCAGCAGTTACATAATGGGCAGGATGAACACTGAAGCTTTCTTT.

This clonotype was seen repeatedly, ten times or more. The chain employs TRBV20-1 and TRBJ2-1; D ambiguous. The CDR3 contains 15 residues. Germline-derived CDR1 and CDR2 are DFQATT and SNEGSKA (reference sequence). Trimming cost V 0 bases and J 6 bases, with 15 bases left between them. CDR3 protein: CSARDGLRLPNEQFF. The CDR3 coding sequence is TGCAGTGCTAGAGATGGGCTACGCCTACCCAATGAGCAGTTCTTC.

This rearrangement joins TRBV20-1 to TRBJ2-1; 10 bases map to TRBD1. The J call is doubtful: the DNA matches TRBJ2-7 better. Germline V gene data show CDR1 as DFQATT and CDR2 as SNEGSKA (reference sequence). This CDR3 contains 16 residues. The CDR3, as DNA: TGCAGTGCTAGAGACTTTGGGACAGGGGTAAGGGATGAGCAGTACTTC. This encodes CSARDFGTGVRDEQYF.

There are many counts of this clonotype. The rearrangement links TRBV18 to TRBJ2-3; TRBD1 matches 10 bases. The CDR3 covers 18 residues. Per germline, CDR1 KGHSH and CDR2 LQKENI. The V gene end was trimmed by 6 bases and the J gene end by 0 bases; junction bases not matched to a gene: 12. As DNA, the CDR3 is TGTGCCAGCTCGGTCCGACAGGGGGCGATGACTAGCACAGATACGCAGTATTTT. It codes for CASSVRQGAMTSTDTQYF.

The V gene is TRBV6-5, the J gene TRBJ2-1; 10 nucleotides align to TRBD2. V gave up 7 bases and J gave up 5 bases; unmatched junction bases: 5. Per germline, CDR1 MNHEY and CDR2 SVGAGI. CDR3 length: 14 residues. For the CDR3, the DNA is TGTGCCAGCAAGGGACTAGCGATCCACAATGAGCAGTTCTTC. This encodes CASKGLAIHNEQFF.

In this sample, this clonotype turned up a few times. V gene TRBV12-3 or TRBV12-4 combines with J gene TRBJ2-2; 7 nucleotides line up with TRBD1. This CDR3 contains 15 residues. V lost 6 bases and J lost 1; bases outside the gene matches: 5. The DNA of the CDR3 is TGTGCCAGCAGCCGGGGACAGCAGAACACCGGGGAGCTGTTTTTT. This encodes CASSRGQQNTGELFF.

The chain has TRBV20-1 and TRBJ1-4; D perhaps matches TRBD1 (5 bases). Deletions cut 1 base from V and 8 bases from J, with 20 bases between. The length of the CDR3 is 16 residues. Germline loops: CDR1 DFQATT, CDR2 SNEGSKA (reference sequence). CDR3 nucleotide sequence: TGCAGTGCTAGAGCCCTGTATCGGAGGGACCGGGAAAAACTGTTTTTT. Translated: CSARALYRRDREKLFF.

V gene TRBV20-1 combines with J gene TRBJ1-2; 8 nucleotides match TRBD1. Germline V lookup: CDR1 DFQATT, CDR2 SNEGSKA (reference sequence). V trimming: 5 bases; J trimming: 3 bases; junction bases outside the gene matches: 2. The CDR3 consists of 12 residues. This CDR3 reads CSASDRDYGYTF. CDR3 coding DNA: TGCAGTGCTTCGGACAGGGACTATGGCTACACCTTC.

The table lists this clonotype with many counts. The gene calls are TRBV12-3 or TRBV12-4 and TRBJ2-3, with D unclear. Trimming shortened V by 3 bases and J by 4 bases, and 5 bases separated the two germline ends. There are 12 residues in the CDR3. CDR3 sequence: CASSFPADTQYF. CDR3 DNA: TGTGCCAGCAGTTTTCCCGCAGATACGCAGTATTTT.

CDR3 coding DNA: TGTGCCAGCATCCACTTGAGGGGGCACGCTGAAGCTTTCTTT. It is translated as CASIHLRGHAEAFF. The chain joins TRBV3-1 to TRBJ1-1; 7 bases are shared with TRBD1. The germline gives CDR1 LGHDT, CDR2 YNNKEL (reference sequence). The trim removed 7 bases at V and 6 bases at J, leaving 11 bases unmatched. This CDR3 has 14 amino acids.

This clonotype has a handful of counts. The gene calls are TRBV18 and TRBJ2-3; no clear D gene. The germline V and J ends were trimmed by 3 bases and 7 bases, with 14 bases remaining between them. Germline CDR1 and CDR2: KGHSH and LQKENI. CDR3 size: 14 residues. The CDR3 loop is CASSPELGSHTQYF. DNA for the CDR3: TGTGCCAGCTCACCTGAGTTGGGTTCACATACGCAGTATTTT.

This clonotype occurred many times. The rearrangement joins TRBV7-3 to TRBJ2-1, with 11 bases that match TRBD2. Trimming removed 5 bases from V and 6 bases from J; junction bases left unmatched: 6. The length of the CDR3 is 15 residues. Germline loops: CDR1 SGHTA, CDR2 FQGTGA. CDR3: CASSQGLAAFNEQFF. The CDR3 DNA reads TGTGCCAGCAGCCAGGGACTAGCGGCTTTCAATGAGCAGTTCTTC.

The gene calls are TRBV20-1 and TRBJ2-5, with a tentative D call TRBD2 (6 bases). The CDR3 has 18 residues. From germline, CDR1 is DFQATT and CDR2 SNEGSKA (reference sequence). The ends were cut back, 0 bases at V and 1 base at J, with 21 bases in the middle. In DNA form, the CDR3 reads TGCAGTGCTAGAGATGAGTTAGGCGGAGGGGCAGGCCAAGAGACCCAGTACTTC. Translating gives CSARDELGGGAGQETQYF.

The table lists this clonotype with many counts. This chain uses TRBV11-3 with TRBJ2-1; D is uncertain. Germline V lookup: CDR1 SGHNT, CDR2 YENEEA. Trimming removed 1 base from V and 6 bases from J, with 13 bases in between. The CDR3 sequence is 15 residues long. CDR3 protein: CASSLGLAVGNEQFF. The DNA of the CDR3 is TGTGCCAGCAGCTTAGGGTTAGCTGTGGGCAATGAGCAGTTCTTC.

This clonotype was detected only a few times. This sequence joins TRBV3-1 and TRBJ2-1; D possibly matches TRBD1 or TRBD2 (5 bases each). V was trimmed by 4 bases and J by 5 bases, leaving 18 bases between them. CDR1 and CDR2 (germline): LGHDT, YNNKEL (reference sequence). The CDR3 is 16 residues long. The CDR3 reads CASSLYPGPPDNEQFF. As DNA, the CDR3 is TGTGCCAGCAGCCTTTACCCGGGACCTCCCGACAATGAGCAGTTCTTC.

This clonotype has just a few counts. The rearrangement links TRBV12-3 or TRBV12-4 to TRBJ1-2, with TRBD1 identical over 7 bases. The CDR3 extends over 13 amino acids. V was clipped by 2 bases and J by 8 bases; unmatched bases: 5. CDR3 amino acids: CASSLWDRGGYTF. The CDR3 DNA is TGTGCCAGCAGTTTATGGGACAGAGGGGGCTACACCTTC.

The V call is TRBV4-1, the J call TRBJ1-1; a possible D gene is TRBD1 (5 bases). V was cut by 0 bases and J by 6 bases, with 8 bases left in between. This CDR3 is 13 amino acids long. Germline CDR1 and CDR2: MGHRA and YSYEKL. In nucleotides, the CDR3 is TGCGCCAGCAGCCAAGATAGGGGCTCTGAAGCTTTCTTT. Residues: CASSQDRGSEAFF.

This clonotype has just a few counts. J is TRBJ2-3 and V is TRBV20-1; D not certain. The germline gives CDR1 DFQATT, CDR2 SNEGSKA (reference sequence). Deletions cut 1 base from V and 6 bases from J, with 5 bases between. The length of the CDR3 is 11 residues. The chain's CDR3 is CSARVFDTQYF. Here the CDR3 DNA reads TGCAGTGCTAGAGTTTTCGATACGCAGTATTTT.

This clonotype was observed a handful of times. This chain uses TRBV7-3 with TRBJ1-2, with no clear D. Germline V gene sequence: CDR1 SGHTA, CDR2 FQGTGA. The CDR3 loop spans 14 amino acids. V was trimmed by 2 bases and J by 2 bases, leaving 9 bases between them. CDR3 region: CASSLARSNYGYTF. The CDR3, as DNA: TGTGCCAGCAGCTTAGCCAGAAGCAACTATGGCTACACCTTC.

This clonotype has a count of ten or more. The chain has TRBV12-3 or TRBV12-4 and TRBJ1-1; the D gene is possibly TRBD1 (5 bases). The CDR3 has 14 amino acids. Trimming removed 0 bases at V and 4 bases at J, with 9 bases between. This CDR3 is CASSLAGGITEAFF. In nucleotides, the CDR3 is TGTGCCAGCAGTTTAGCGGGGGGGATCACTGAAGCTTTCTTT.

This clonotype was counted between two and nine times. The chain combines TRBV3-1 with TRBJ2-7, with a weak D call TRBD2 (7 bases). The CDR3 contains 14 residues. CDR1 LGHDT and CDR2 YNNKEL come from the germline V gene (reference sequence). The germline V and J ends were trimmed by 4 bases and 0 bases, with 10 bases remaining between them. The CDR3 region is CASSPRGPSYEQYF. The CDR3 DNA reads as TGTGCCAGCAGCCCGCGGGGGCCCTCCTACGAGCAGTACTTC.

V is TRBV2 and J is TRBJ2-5, with TRBD1 matching over 7 bases. The CDR3 is 11 residues long. From germline, CDR1 is SNHLY and CDR2 FYNNEI. The CDR3 nucleotides are TGTGCGGCAGGGGGCCAAGAGACCCAGTACTTC. Amino acids: CAAGGQETQYF.

In this sample, this clonotype turned up many times. V and J are TRBV6-2 or TRBV6-3 and TRBJ1-2; 7 nucleotides align to TRBD1. The CDR3 has 15 residues. The trim removed 6 bases at V and 4 bases at J, leaving 11 bases unmatched. In germline, CDR1 is MNHEY, CDR2 SVGEGT. For the CDR3, the DNA is TGTGCCAGCAGCCCAAGAACCGACAGGGTCTATGGCTACACCTTC. This codes for CASSPRTDRVYGYTF.

This clonotype was recorded at least ten times. The genes are TRBV29-1 and TRBJ1-1, with D possibly matching TRBD1 (6 bases). This CDR3 region has 15 residues. V was trimmed by 4 bases and J by 5 bases, leaving 20 bases between them. Germline loops: CDR1 SQVTM, CDR2 ANQGSEA. The CDR3: CSVGSAAGEGTEAFF. In DNA form, the CDR3 reads TGCAGCGTTGGTTCTGCGGCAGGGGAAGGTACTGAAGCTTTCTTT.

In its sample, this clonotype was seen many times. The genes are TRBV6-2 or TRBV6-3 and TRBJ1-2; weak D call: TRBD1 (6 bases). The germline CDR1 and CDR2 sequences are MNHEY and SVGEGT. V lost 6 bases and J lost 8, with 22 bases in between. The CDR3 is 15 amino acids. The CDR3 region has the DNA TGTGCCAGCAGGAAAGGAGGGACAACCCAATCGGGCTACACCTTC. Translating gives CASRKGGTTQSGYTF.

The table lists this clonotype with many counts. The J gene is TRBJ2-3, the V gene TRBV29-1; D is ambiguous. The germline CDR1 and CDR2 sequences are SQVTM and ANQGSEA. The CDR3 totals 13 residues. Deletions cut 7 bases from V and 1 base from J, with 12 bases between. The CDR3 loop reads CSAEVPGTDTQYF. CDR3 coding DNA: TGCAGCGCGGAAGTACCCGGCACAGATACGCAGTATTTT.

The chain employs TRBV15 and TRBJ2-3; a possible D gene is TRBD2 (6 bases). Trimming took 3 bases from V and 6 from J, leaving 16 bases between them. Germline values: CDR1 LNHNV, CDR2 YYDKDF (reference sequence). The CDR3 extends over 15 amino acids. CDR3 DNA sequence: TGTGCCACCAGCAGTCGGAGGGAGATGGGGGATACGCAGTATTTT. This codes for CATSSRREMGDTQYF.

This clonotype showed up just a few times. The V and J genes are TRBV12-3 or TRBV12-4 and TRBJ2-7; D unresolved. Deletions cut 5 bases from V and 0 bases from J, with 14 bases between. The CDR3 covers 15 residues. The CDR3 sequence: CASSPTFGSSYEQYF. The CDR3 bases are TGTGCCAGCAGTCCGACCTTCGGCAGCTCCTACGAGCAGTACTTC.

Only a few counts were recorded for this clonotype. This rearrangement joins TRBV20-1 to TRBJ1-2; D is ambiguous. V gave up 3 bases and J gave up 5 bases, with 25 bases separating them. The length of the CDR3 is 17 residues. Germline CDR1 DFQATT, CDR2 SNEGSKA (reference sequence). CDR3 nucleotide sequence: TGCAGTGCTAGGGATCCTCATGCCCGGGTCCCGCTTTATGGCTACACCTTC. Translated, it gives CSARDPHARVPLYGYTF.

The chain joins TRBV5-1 to TRBJ2-2; the match to TRBD1 covers 7 bases. This CDR3 has 16 amino acids. V gave up 3 bases and J gave up 0 bases; unmatched junction bases: 5. The germline V gene encodes CDR1 SGHRS and CDR2 YFSETQ. DNA for the CDR3: TGCGCCAGCAGCTGGGACAGTCAGACGAACACCGGGGAGCTGTTTTTT. Encoded protein: CASSWDSQTNTGELFF.

There are a few counts of this clonotype. The rearrangement joins TRBV6-1 to TRBJ2-3, with 8 bases matching TRBD1. This CDR3 is built from 16 residues. With V trimmed by 1 base and J by 4 bases, 7 bases remained unmatched. Germline V gene lookup returns CDR1 MNHNS and CDR2 SASEGT. The CDR3 spells CASSEVPGQAPDTQYF. The CDR3 nucleotides are TGTGCCAGCAGTGAAGTCCCGGGACAGGCGCCAGATACGCAGTATTTT.

This clonotype was picked up many times. The V gene is TRBV27, the J gene TRBJ1-6; 7 bases agree with TRBD1. The length of the CDR3 is 13 residues. V shed 3 bases and J 9 bases; nucleotides not matched to a gene: 2. In germline, CDR1 is MNHEY, CDR2 SMNVEV (reference sequence). This CDR3 is CASSFRGLSPLHF. The CDR3 region has the DNA TGTGCCAGCAGTTTTAGGGGGCTTTCACCCCTCCACTTT.